One sample yielded the 26 T cell receptor beta chains listed below, sequenced in a study of T cells expressing NK-cell markers. TCRdb re-called the 5' RACE reads and catalogs CDR3 proteins one per entry, DNA excluded. This sample carries some 140,000 distinct CDR3 sequences, with around a third going to the ten biggest clones. Sequenced material: blood T cells: a sorted CD56 or NKG2C T cell subset, CD4+ or CD8+ T cells, or bulk PBMC T cells (not recorded which). The origin of the receptors is a woman between 50 and 59 years old in good health.

CDR3 sequence: CSVWGAGGPDEQFF. The chain couples TRBV29-1 to TRBJ2-1; TCRdb calls TRBD2, which cannot be checked without DNA. CDR1 and CDR2 (germline): SQVTM, ANQGSEA. The CDR3 contains 14 residues.

The chain links TRBV19 to TRBJ2-1. This CDR3 is 12 amino acids long. CDR1 LNHDA and CDR2 SQIVND come from the germline V gene (reference sequence). CDR3 sequence reads: CASSREFIEQFF.

The gene calls are TRBV29-1 and TRBJ2-1; TCRdb calls TRBD2, which cannot be checked without DNA. The CDR3 extends over 16 amino acids. The germline gives CDR1 SQVTM, CDR2 ANQGSEA. The CDR3 sequence is CSVVGLAGLSYNEQFF.

The chain combines TRBV9 with TRBJ2-3; TCRdb reports TRBD2, a call that lacks DNA to check it against. CDR1 SGDLS and CDR2 YYNGEE come from the germline V gene. The CDR3 is 17 residues long. The CDR3 protein is CASSPRASGMITDTQYF.

This chain connects TRBV7-8 to TRBJ1-1; TCRdb lists TRBD1, though no DNA is available to test this call. Germline CDR1 reads SGHVS; CDR2 reads FQNEAQ. The CDR3 has 14 amino acids. The CDR3 protein is CASSPQGMDTEAFF.

The chain has TRBV27 and TRBJ2-1. The CDR3 runs 13 residues. The germline gives CDR1 MNHEY, CDR2 SMNVEV (reference sequence). The CDR3 is CASSFRAYNEQFF.

Here the CDR3 reads CSAPPGQGSGNYGYTF. This chain links TRBV20-1 with TRBJ1-2; TCRdb names TRBD1, which stays unverified in the absence of DNA. CDR1 DFQATT and CDR2 SNEGSKA come from the germline V gene (reference sequence). This CDR3 has 16 residues.

The V gene is TRBV12-3 or TRBV12-4, the J gene TRBJ2-1; TCRdb's D gene call, TRBD1, goes unchecked for lack of DNA. The CDR3 sequence is 14 residues long. The CDR3 loop reads CASSRTGGYNEQFF.

The V and J genes are TRBV24-1 and TRBJ2-2; the D call from TCRdb, TRBD1, cannot be confirmed without DNA. The CDR3 is made up of 14 amino acids. CDR1 and CDR2 from the germline V gene are KGHDR and SFDVKD. CDR3 amino acids: CATNPGTNTGELFF.

This rearrangement joins TRBV19 to TRBJ2-5; TCRdb gives TRBD1 as the D gene, but with no DNA this cannot be confirmed. The germline V gene has CDR1 LNHDA and CDR2 SQIVND (reference sequence). This CDR3 has 14 residues. The CDR3 sequence is CASSIAGDVETQYF.

The genes are TRBV24-1 and TRBJ1-2; no DNA is available, so the TRBD1 call from TCRdb remains unchecked. CDR1 KGHDR and CDR2 SFDVKD come from the germline V gene. There are 14 residues in the CDR3. CDR3 sequence reads: CATSEAGTNYGYTF.

V and J are TRBV13 and TRBJ1-1; TCRdb's assignment of TRBD1 cannot be checked, as there is no DNA. CDR3 size: 16 residues. Germline CDR1 reads PRHDT; CDR2 reads FYEKMQ (reference sequence). The CDR3 spells CASSLVFGGADTEAFF.

The chain combines TRBV5-1 with TRBJ2-5. This CDR3 is 16 amino acids long. Germline CDR1 reads SGHRS; CDR2 reads YFSETQ. CDR3: CASSLVGSWERETQYF. The whole variable domain, filled in from reference TRBV5-1 and TRBJ2-5, reads KAGVTQTPRYLIKTRGQQVTLSCSPISGHRSVSWYQQTPGQGLQFLFEYFSETQRNKGNFPGRFSGRQFSNSRSEMNVSTLELGDSALYLCASSLVGSWERETQYFGPGTRLLVL.

This chain connects TRBV20-1 to TRBJ2-1; TCRdb's D call, TRBD1, is unchecked because there is no DNA. The CDR3 covers 13 residues. Germline V gives CDR1 DFQATT, CDR2 SNEGSKA (reference sequence). The chain's CDR3 is CSADPGTSNEQFF.

This sequence joins TRBV11-3 and TRBJ2-1; the D call of TRBD1 rests on TCRdb alone, since no DNA is present to check it. This CDR3 contains 14 residues. In germline, CDR1 is SGHNT, CDR2 YENEEA. The CDR3 spells CASKLGTGVNEQFF.

The chain uses TRBV6-4 and TRBJ2-3; absent DNA, TCRdb's TRBD1 call cannot be checked. This CDR3 has 16 residues. Germline CDR1 and CDR2: MRHNA and SNTAGT. CDR3 residues: CASSESSGGSTDTQYF.

The rearrangement uses TRBV24-1 and TRBJ2-3. The CDR3 covers 15 residues. Germline V lookup: CDR1 KGHDR, CDR2 SFDVKD. CDR3 amino acids: CATSDTTESADTQYF.

CDR3 in amino acids: CASSTLGSTPTGTSGRRTDTQYF. This sequence joins TRBV11-2 and TRBJ2-3; the D gene TCRdb calls, TRBD2, cannot be checked with no DNA. The CDR3 is made up of 23 amino acids. CDR1 is SGHAT, CDR2 FQNNGV, per germline.

The V and J genes are TRBV6-1 and TRBJ2-1; without DNA, the TCRdb call of TRBD2 cannot be checked. This CDR3 spans 19 amino acids. The germline gives CDR1 MNHNS, CDR2 SASEGT. The CDR3 sequence: CASSEIAPLGTSGSNEQFF.

This chain joins TRBV29-1 and TRBJ1-4. The CDR3 runs 14 residues. In germline, CDR1 is SQVTM, CDR2 ANQGSEA. This chain's CDR3 is CSVEAIDGDEKLFF.

The chain joins TRBV14 to TRBJ2-1. The CDR3 is made up of 14 amino acids. Looked up from germline, CDR1 is SGHDN and CDR2 is FVKESK. The CDR3 reads CASSQGSTYNEQFF.

The V and J genes are TRBV27 and TRBJ2-7; TCRdb names TRBD2, which stays unverified in the absence of DNA. The CDR3 extends over 18 amino acids. Germline CDR1 reads MNHEY; CDR2 reads SMNVEV (reference sequence). The CDR3 is CASSSLGSPTSGRYEQYF.

J is TRBJ2-1 and V is TRBV5-4; TCRdb names TRBD2, which stays unverified in the absence of DNA. The CDR3 is made up of 16 amino acids. Germline V gene data show CDR1 as SGHNT and CDR2 as YYREEE (reference sequence). CDR3 in amino acids: CASTERGRRGDNEQFF.

The V call is TRBV6-6, the J call TRBJ2-2; lacking DNA, the TRBD1 call made by TCRdb goes unchecked. Germline V gives CDR1 MNHNY, CDR2 SVGAGI (reference sequence). The CDR3 extends over 13 amino acids. The CDR3 sequence: CAIPTGSTGELFF.

The chain joins TRBV5-1 to TRBJ1-5. Germline CDR1 SGHRS, CDR2 YFSETQ. This CDR3 has 13 residues. The CDR3 sequence is CASSLSVNQPQHF.

The chain uses TRBV10-3 and TRBJ2-7; TCRdb lists TRBD1, though no DNA is available to test this call. Germline V gene sequence: CDR1 ENHRY, CDR2 SYGVKD. The CDR3 contains 16 residues. CDR3: CAISEVDEGQNDEQYF.